These T cell receptor beta chains were read from a single sample in a study of blood T cell repertoires in COVID-19. Measured with immunoSEQ multiplex PCR; TCRdb has only the in-frame clones, and not every one. The data show approximately 300,000 clones, with 70% to 90% seen just once and about 4% held by the top ten. Sequencing was performed on peripheral blood. The receptors here all came from a middle-aged woman with acute or convalescent COVID-19. CDR3s include the opening cysteine and the closing phenylalanine or tryptophan. Fields, in order: J gene, clone size, V gene, CDR3 protein. Expanded clones get a size class; other rows say once, few or many, or leave the size out.

J: TRBJ2-5; size: once; V: TRBV30; CDR3: CARSSGGWGKTQYF
J: TRBJ2-3; size: -; V: TRBV6-5; CDR3: CASALRLGTQYF
J: TRBJ1-3; size: many; V: TRBV19; CDR3: CASSPQGAFSGNTIYF
J: TRBJ1-5; size: few; V: TRBV6-5; CDR3: CASSLHEGNQPQHF
J: TRBJ1-5; size: -; V: TRBV3-1/TRBV3-2; CDR3: CASSRGTGVQPQHF
J: TRBJ1-2; size: many; V: TRBV14; CDR3: CASSPQTGKGYTF
J: TRBJ1-1; size: -; V: TRBV25-1; CDR3: CAWGWDRMNTEAFF
J: TRBJ2-3; size: -; V: TRBV27; CDR3: CASSSRVSGTDTQYF
J: TRBJ2-5; size: -; V: TRBV4-2; CDR3: CASSQRGQQQETQYF
J: TRBJ2-5; size: -; V: TRBV19; CDR3: CASSTAYGAAETQYF
J: TRBJ1-1; size: once; V: TRBV30; CDR3: CAWRVTQTEAFF
J: TRBJ2-2; size: -; V: TRBV7-2; CDR3: CASRLLAGEAGELFF
J: TRBJ2-5; size: -; V: TRBV11-3; CDR3: CASSWPGSETQYF
J: TRBJ1-2; size: -; V: TRBV6-2/TRBV6-3; CDR3: CASSYSILTQGVYYGYTF
J: TRBJ2-1; size: -; V: TRBV29-1; CDR3: CSVEDRARIYNEQFF
J: TRBJ2-1; size: -; V: TRBV6-6; CDR3: CASSHAGDSNEQFF
J: TRBJ1-2; size: once; V: TRBV9; CDR3: CASSASWGGNYGYTF
J: TRBJ1-4; size: -; V: TRBV27; CDR3: CASRSSDATNEKLFF
J: TRBJ1-2; size: once; V: TRBV6-1; CDR3: CASSEGGQANYGYTF
J: TRBJ2-2; size: few; V: TRBV6-5; CDR3: CASSYSGAPGELFF
J: TRBJ1-2; size: -; V: TRBV7-2; CDR3: CASSLAGRTGAGYYGYTF
J: TRBJ2-5; size: -; V: TRBV5-1; CDR3: CASSPVASGQETQYF
J: TRBJ1-1; size: many; V: TRBV7-3; CDR3: CASSLGQGEGTEAFF
J: TRBJ2-1; size: -; V: TRBV27; CDR3: CASSSHPRDRHYNEQFF
J: TRBJ2-6; size: -; V: TRBV13; CDR3: CASSVRARGLHSGANVLTF
J: TRBJ1-2; size: -; V: TRBV12-1; CDR3: CASSFGLWDRLHYGYTF
J: TRBJ1-4; size: few; V: TRBV13; CDR3: CASSLAGRPGEKLFF
J: TRBJ2-3; size: -; V: TRBV11-3; CDR3: CASSSRGGGTDTQYF
J: TRBJ2-5; size: once; V: TRBV6-1; CDR3: CASSELAGGPETQYF
J: TRBJ2-2; size: -; V: TRBV30; CDR3: CAWSRQGNGELFF
J: TRBJ1-2; size: -; V: TRBV4-1; CDR3: CASSQGDRLNYGYTF
J: TRBJ2-2; size: -; V: TRBV5-1; CDR3: CASSLRTGNTGELFF
J: TRBJ2-3; size: -; V: TRBV7-2; CDR3: CASSLALSPSTDTQYF
J: TRBJ1-1; size: few; V: TRBV9; CDR3: CASSPQGWVNTEAFF
J: TRBJ1-4; size: -; V: TRBV2; CDR3: CASSLEGVANEKLFF
J: TRBJ1-1; size: -; V: TRBV4-1; CDR3: CASSQTGWTPEAFF
J: TRBJ1-1; size: -; V: TRBV5-8; CDR3: CASSLRRTEAFF
J: TRBJ1-2; size: -; V: TRBV4-2; CDR3: CASSPPDTGFNYGYTF
J: TRBJ2-3; size: -; V: TRBV5-8; CDR3: CASSSVDRVWTDTQYF